One and the same sample provided the 26 T cell receptor beta chains below, sequenced in a study of blood T cell repertoires in COVID-19. The assay was immunoSEQ multiplex PCR, and TCRdb's table has in-frame clones only and misses some. The profile covers roughly 100,000 clones, with roughly 88% appearing a single time and 11% taken by the ten largest. The specimen was peripheral blood. The source of these receptors is a man at least 80 years old with acute or convalescent COVID-19.

The chain combines TRBV2 with TRBJ2-7, with D possibly being TRBD2 (7 bases). The CDR3 is 12 residues long. Germline assignment: CDR1 SNHLY and CDR2 FYNNEI. The CDR3 bases are TGTTCGCAGGGGAGGGCCGACTACGAGCAGTACTTC. Translated: CSQGRADYEQYF.

This clone was counted once. The J gene is TRBJ2-3, the V gene TRBV29-1, with a tentative D call TRBD1 (7 bases). Trimming took off 5 bases at V and 4 bases at J, with 16 bases between the two ends. Germline lookup yields CDR1 SQVTM and CDR2 ANQGSEA. The CDR3 extends over 14 amino acids. In DNA, the CDR3 is TGCAGCGTTTATCAGGCAGGGGGGTCAGATACGCAGTATTTT. Its protein is CSVYQAGGSDTQYF.

V gene TRBV9 combines with J gene TRBJ2-5; tentative D call: TRBD2 (6 bases). Per germline, CDR1 SGDLS and CDR2 YYNGEE. Trimming shortened V by 4 bases and J by 4 bases, and 20 bases separated the two germline ends. The CDR3 is made up of 16 amino acids. The CDR3 sequence is CASSSRSGDSVETQYF. The DNA for the CDR3 is TGTGCCAGCAGCTCCCGGTCGGGGGATTCGGTAGAGACCCAGTACTTC.

The V and J genes are TRBV7-9 and TRBJ1-1; weak D call: TRBD1 (5 bases). Germline V lookup: CDR1 SEHNR, CDR2 FQNEAQ (reference sequence). V lost 1 base to trimming and J lost 7 bases, with 22 bases between them. This CDR3 is built from 17 residues. The CDR3 is CASSLDRDVSYGGEAFF. For the CDR3, the DNA is TGTGCCAGCAGCTTAGACCGGGACGTCTCTTACGGGGGTGAAGCTTTCTTT.

The chain links TRBV18 to TRBJ1-1, with TRBD1 as a possible D gene (5 bases). Per the germline V gene, CDR1 is KGHSH and CDR2 is LQKENI. Trimming left V 6 bases short and J 5 bases short, with 25 bases between. The CDR3 contains 17 residues. The CDR3 reads CASSLVRRTGFGTEAFF. Written as DNA, the CDR3 is TGTGCCAGCTCTTTGGTCCGGCGAACAGGTTTTGGGACTGAAGCTTTCTTT.

The rearrangement joins TRBV18 to TRBJ1-3; the D is unclear. The CDR3 is made up of 14 amino acids. Germline loops: CDR1 KGHSH, CDR2 LQKENI. V was pared by 2 bases and J by 2 bases, with 7 bases between. The CDR3 nucleotides read TGTGCCAGCTCACCAATCAGCGCTGGAAACACCATATATTTT. The encoded protein is CASSPISAGNTIYF.

CDR3 DNA sequence: TGTGCCAGCAGCTCGTCCGGGACAGGGCGCGAGCAGTACTTC. Residues: CASSSSGTGREQYF. The chain carries TRBV11-1 and TRBJ2-7; TRBD1 matches 9 bases. This CDR3 region has 14 residues. V lost 4 bases to trimming and J lost 6 bases; unmatched junction nucleotides: 7. Germline V CDR1 and CDR2: SGHAT, FQDESV (reference sequence).

This clone came up once. The chain has TRBV5-1 and TRBJ2-1, with TRBD2 matching over 14 bases. The J segment lost 10 bases and the V segment lost 0 bases, leaving 3 bases of the junction unmatched. The CDR3 is 15 amino acids. Germline values: CDR1 SGHRS, CDR2 YFSETQ. The CDR3 protein is CASSLGGLAGEEQFF. The CDR3 nucleotides read TGCGCCAGCAGCTTGGGGGGACTAGCGGGAGAAGAGCAGTTCTTC.

J is TRBJ2-3 and V is TRBV6-6, with 11 bases lining up with TRBD2. The ends lost 6 bases at V and 2 bases at J; junction bases unmatched: 4. CDR1 is MNHNY, CDR2 SVGAGI, per germline (reference sequence). The length of the CDR3 is 15 residues. The CDR3 protein is CASSLAGGLTDTQYF. As DNA, the CDR3 is TGTGCCAGCAGCCTAGCGGGAGGTCTCACAGATACGCAGTATTTT.

This chain uses TRBV19 with TRBJ2-7, with TRBD2 matching 8 bases. The CDR3 is 14 amino acids. CDR1 is LNHDA, CDR2 SQIVND, per germline (reference sequence). Germline trimming cut 5 bases from V and 0 bases from J; bases unmatched to any gene: 3. The CDR3 region has the DNA TGTGCCAGTAGTCGGGGGGGCCCCTCCTACGAGCAGTACTTC. It codes for CASSRGGPSYEQYF.

This chain connects TRBV6-5 to TRBJ1-6; 7 bases agree with TRBD1. Looked up from germline, CDR1 is MNHEY and CDR2 is SVGAGI. The trim removed 6 bases at V and 7 bases at J, leaving 3 bases unmatched. This CDR3 region has 13 residues. The CDR3 DNA reads as TGTGCCAGCAGGGGACAGATAAATTCACCCCTCCACTTT. Translating it yields CASRGQINSPLHF.

The chain links TRBV28 to TRBJ1-2, with D possibly TRBD1 on 6 matching bases. Trimming shortened V by 5 bases and J by 7 bases, and 14 bases separated the two germline ends. CDR1 MDHEN and CDR2 SYDVKM come from the germline V gene. CDR3 size: 13 residues. CDR3 bases: TGTGCCAGCAGTCCTACAGGGATTATTGGCTACACCTTC. Protein: CASSPTGIIGYTF.

Remarks on this clone: The junction departs from germline at one end; a sequencing error may be responsible. V is TRBV7-7 and J is TRBJ2-5; maybe TRBD2 (7 bases). Germline CDR1 SSHAT, CDR2 FNYEAQ (reference sequence). The CDR3 length is 17 residues. The CDR3 coding sequence is TGTGCTAGCAGCTTAGGGGGGTCTAGCGGACACCAAGAGACCCAGTACTTC. Its protein product is CASSLGGSSGHQETQYF.

The DNA for the CDR3 is TGTGCCAGCAGCTTAGCCCCGGCAGGGACTAATGAAAAACTGTTTTTT. Encoded protein: CASSLAPAGTNEKLFF. The chain joins TRBV7-2 to TRBJ1-4; TRBD1 is a possible D gene (5 bases). The CDR3 is 16 residues long. The germline gives CDR1 SGHTA, CDR2 FQGNSA. V lost 0 bases and J 2 bases, leaving 10 bases between the germline ends.

CDR3 coding DNA: TGTGCCAGCTCACCTCTTTTATCCGGGGTCACCGGGGAGCTGTTTTTT. This gives the protein CASSPLLSGVTGELFF. The J gene is TRBJ2-2, the V gene TRBV18; a possible D gene is TRBD2 (5 bases). V lost 3 bases, J lost 4 bases, and 15 bases lay in between. In germline, CDR1 is KGHSH, CDR2 LQKENI. CDR3 length: 16 residues. Full variable domain (outside the CDR3, taken from reference TRBV18 and TRBJ2-2): NAGVMQNPRHLVRRRGQEARLRCSPMKGHSHVYWYRQLPEEGLKFMVYLQKENIIDESGMPKERFSAEFPKEGPSILRIQQVVRGDSAAYFCASSPLLSGVTGELFFGEGSRLTVL.

This clone was counted a few times. This rearrangement joins TRBV6-6 to TRBJ1-2; D not certain. The CDR3 covers 13 residues. Trimming took 4 bases from V and 8 from J, leaving 14 bases between them. Germline V CDR1 and CDR2: MNHNY, SVGAGI (reference sequence). DNA of the CDR3: TGTGCCAGCAGTTGGGAGATAAGCGGGGGCTACACCTTC. It translates to CASSWEISGGYTF.

The chain uses TRBV19 and TRBJ1-2; 9 bases are a match to TRBD1. The germline CDR1 and CDR2 sequences are LNHDA and SQIVND (reference sequence). V gave up 4 bases and J gave up 7 bases; unmatched junction bases: 10. The CDR3 is made up of 15 amino acids. CDR3 region: CASSSRDRERGGYTF. The CDR3 DNA is TGTGCCAGTAGTAGCCGGGACAGGGAACGAGGTGGCTACACCTTC.

This chain links TRBV28 with TRBJ1-1, with a possible D match to TRBD1 (5 bases). V lost 6 bases and J lost 10, with 18 bases in between. This CDR3 is built from 13 residues. Germline V gene lookup returns CDR1 MDHEN and CDR2 SYDVKM. This CDR3 reads CASRPDGAGGAFF. DNA of the CDR3: TGTGCCAGCAGACCGGATGGGGCTGGCGGAGCTTTCTTT.

V usage is TRBV19 and J usage is TRBJ2-1, with D perhaps matching TRBD2 (5 bases). The CDR3 spans 16 residues. Trimming pared 4 bases from V and 7 bases from J, leaving 20 bases between. The germline V gene encodes CDR1 LNHDA and CDR2 SQIVND (reference sequence). CDR3 coding DNA: TGTGCCAGTAGTAGCCCCCGGGGAAGGTTTTCGAATGAGCAGTTCTTC. As protein: CASSSPRGRFSNEQFF.

The chain employs TRBV19 and TRBJ2-2, with TRBD2 identical over 7 bases. Germline V gives CDR1 LNHDA, CDR2 SQIVND (reference sequence). This CDR3 has 16 amino acids. J lost 0 bases, V lost 10 bases, and 11 bases had no gene match. The CDR3 sequence is CATKLAKTANTGELFF. As DNA, the CDR3 is TGTGCCACAAAACTAGCGAAAACTGCGAACACCGGGGAGCTGTTTTTT.

J is TRBJ1-2 and V is TRBV12-3 or TRBV12-4; 8 positions agree with TRBD1. This CDR3 is 13 amino acids long. V trimming: 6 bases; J trimming: 6 bases; junction bases outside the gene matches: 6. The CDR3: CASSPRTGNGYTF. CDR3 nucleotides: TGTGCCAGCAGCCCCAGGACAGGGAATGGCTACACCTTC.

The V and J genes are TRBV20-1 and TRBJ1-4, with 11 positions matching TRBD1. The CDR3 consists of 14 residues. Germline V lookup: CDR1 DFQATT, CDR2 SNEGSKA (reference sequence). V dropped 3 bases and J dropped 7; count of bases not matched to a gene: 4. The CDR3 nucleotides read TGCAGTGCTAGTGGACAGGGGGCGCGTGAAAAACTGTTTTTT. Translation gives CSASGQGAREKLFF.

The CDR3, as DNA: TGTGCCAGCAGCCAAGGACAGAGCAATCAGCCCCAGCATTTT. As protein: CASSQGQSNQPQHF. This sequence joins TRBV3-1 (or the pseudogene TRBV3-2) and TRBJ1-5; TRBD1 is a possible D gene (5 bases). The ends were cut back, 1 base at V and 1 base at J, with 5 bases in the middle. The CDR3 consists of 14 residues. CDR1 LGHDT and CDR2 YNNKEL come from the germline V gene (reference sequence).

The chain employs TRBV2 and TRBJ2-5, with 9 bases identical to TRBD1. After removal of 6 bases from V and 4 bases from J, the junction contained 6 bases not matched to a gene. This CDR3 region has 14 residues. The germline V gene has CDR1 SNHLY and CDR2 FYNNEI. CDR3 DNA sequence: TGTGCCAGCAGAATGGACAGGGGCAGAGAGACCCAGTACTTC. This encodes CASRMDRGRETQYF.

About this clone itself: The limits of the CDR3 on the DNA are not certain, so only TCRdb's listed CDR3 is given. The genes are TRBV21-1 and TRBJ2-7; the D call of TRBD1 is as the table states it, not checked on the DNA. TRBV21-1 counts as a pseudogene. Including both end residues, the CDR3 is 16 amino acids long. The CDR3 protein is CASSKFGPGGSYEQYF.

V usage is TRBV28 and J usage is TRBJ1-5; D is unclear. Trimming took 5 bases from V and 4 from J, leaving 12 bases between them. The CDR3 is 14 residues long. The germline CDR1 and CDR2 sequences are MDHEN and SYDVKM. The CDR3 nucleotides are TGTGCCAGCAGTCCCGAGCGGGCAAATCAGCCCCAGCATTTT. Its translation is CASSPERANQPQHF.